This passage covers 5 T cell receptor beta chains from one sample sequenced in a study of Tregs in tolerant kidney transplant recipients. Only in-frame clones appear in the TCRdb table, and some are missing; sequencing was by immunoSEQ multiplex PCR. The sample records about 94,000 clones, 93% being singletons. Sequencing was performed on CD4+ T cells from blood, taken before the transplant. These receptors came from a human donor who received a combined kidney and bone marrow transplant.

The chain combines TRBV7-6 with TRBJ2-2; the match to TRBD2 covers 7 bases. Losses at the gene ends were 3 bases for V and 1 base for J; bases not matched to a gene: 2. The germline gives CDR1 SGHVS, CDR2 FNYEAQ. The CDR3 has 15 amino acids. The CDR3 region is CASSLVAGNTGELFF. The DNA for the CDR3 is TGTGCCAGCAGCTTGGTAGCGGGGAACACCGGGGAGCTGTTTTTT.

V is TRBV28 and J is TRBJ2-5; D may be TRBD2 (7 bases). Germline V gene sequence: CDR1 MDHEN, CDR2 SYDVKM. The CDR3 is 17 amino acids. Trimming pared 7 bases from V and 4 bases from J, leaving 25 bases between. CDR3 in amino acids: CASIPPSGGLGGETQYF. CDR3 in DNA: TGTGCCAGCATCCCTCCGTCGGGGGGCTTAGGGGGAGAGACCCAGTACTTC.

V is TRBV5-5 and J is TRBJ2-2; D is unresolved. Germline CDR1 reads SGHKS; CDR2 reads YYEKEE (reference sequence). The CDR3 spans 15 residues. V was pared by 0 bases and J by 0 bases, with 6 bases between. The CDR3 loop reads CASSLGPANTGELFF. The CDR3 nucleotides read TGTGCCAGCAGCTTGGGGCCCGCGAACACCGGGGAGCTGTTTTTT.

This clone showed up just a few times. J is TRBJ2-7 and V is TRBV2; 8 positions match TRBD2. The germline CDR1 and CDR2 sequences are SNHLY and FYNNEI. The CDR3 is 14 amino acids. Trimming cost V 6 bases and J 0 bases; bases outside gene matches: 4. CDR3 sequence (DNA): TGTGCCAGCAGCGGCCGGGGGGGCTCCTACGAGCAGTACTTC. Its protein product is CASSGRGGSYEQYF.

The rearrangement joins TRBV2 to TRBJ2-7; 8 bases line up with TRBD1. Germline V lookup: CDR1 SNHLY, CDR2 FYNNEI. CDR3 size: 14 residues. The trim removed 5 bases at V and 1 base at J, leaving 4 bases unmatched. CDR3 nucleotides: TGTGCCAGCAGTCAGGACAGGGCATCCTACGAGCAGTACTTC. Translating gives CASSQDRASYEQYF.